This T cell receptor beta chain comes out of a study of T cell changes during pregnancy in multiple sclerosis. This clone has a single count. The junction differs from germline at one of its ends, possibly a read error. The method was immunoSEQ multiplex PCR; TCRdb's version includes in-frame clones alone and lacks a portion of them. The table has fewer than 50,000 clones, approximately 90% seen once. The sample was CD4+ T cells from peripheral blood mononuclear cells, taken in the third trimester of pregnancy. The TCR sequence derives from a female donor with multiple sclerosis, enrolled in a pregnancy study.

The CDR3 nucleotides are TGTGCTAGCAGCTTATATTATCGTTCAGGCGGACAGAAGCTAGAGACCCAGTACTTC. Translated: CASSLYYRSGGQKLETQYF. J is TRBJ2-5 and V is TRBV7-7, with D tentatively TRBD1 (6 bases). Germline loops: CDR1 SSHAT, CDR2 FNYEAQ (reference sequence). This CDR3 region has 19 residues. The full variable domain, with the rest looked up from reference TRBV7-7 and TRBJ2-5, is GAGVSQSPRYKVTKRGQDVTLRCDPISSHATLYWYQQALGQGPEFLTYFNYEAQPDKSGLPSDRFSAERPEGSISTLTIQRTEQRDSAMYRCASSLYYRSGGQKLETQYFGPGTRLLVL.